This T cell receptor (beta chain) is drawn from a study of shared clonotypes between healthy human individuals. This CDR3 spans 13 amino acids. V lost 0 bases and J 3 bases, leaving 7 bases between the germline ends. Germline assignment: CDR1 SGHRS and CDR2 YFSETQ. A note on this clone: Its antigen is not identified.

Original data processing: Owing to the provision of junction-only sequences devoid of quality scores by immunoSEQ, filtering differed. Profiled with immunoSEQ multiplex PCR; TCRdb holds only in-frame clones, not every one. That table gives V, J and clone size, and the DNA gave D and trimming. This sample has a few million clones; around 95% occur once, and the top ten carry approximately 0.13%. Study observations and caveats: Despite large depth, rarefaction showed incomplete sorted-subset sequencing. Estimated richness was generally greater in naive than memory subsets.

Input material: naive CD4+ T cells sorted from blood. Sample subset: CD45RA+ positively selected. This TCR was recovered from a man between 18 and 29 years old in good health. The chain carries TRBV5-1 and TRBJ2-7; D remains unclear. The CDR3 DNA reads as TGCGCCAGCAGCTTGGTAGTCAGCTACGAGCAGTACTTC. Its translation: CASSLVVSYEQYF.